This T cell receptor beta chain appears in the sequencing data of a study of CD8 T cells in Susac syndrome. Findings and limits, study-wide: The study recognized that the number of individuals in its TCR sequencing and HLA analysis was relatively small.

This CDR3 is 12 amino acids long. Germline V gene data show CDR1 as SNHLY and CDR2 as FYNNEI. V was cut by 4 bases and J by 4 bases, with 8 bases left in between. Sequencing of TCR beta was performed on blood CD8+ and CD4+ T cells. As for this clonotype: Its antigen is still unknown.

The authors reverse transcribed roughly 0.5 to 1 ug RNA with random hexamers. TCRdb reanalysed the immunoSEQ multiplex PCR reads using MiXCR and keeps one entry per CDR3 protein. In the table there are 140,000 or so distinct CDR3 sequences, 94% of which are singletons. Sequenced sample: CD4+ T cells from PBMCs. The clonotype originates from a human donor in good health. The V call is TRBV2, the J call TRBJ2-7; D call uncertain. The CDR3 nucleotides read TGTGCCAGCAGTGGCCATCTTTACGAGCAGTACTTC. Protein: CASSGHLYEQYF.